The entry below gives a single T cell receptor (beta chain) sequence along with its context. The antigen remains undetermined. This sequence may be a read error, since a much larger clone differs from it by one base. This record belongs to a study of blood T cells in healthy people across ages. The CDR3 extends over 16 amino acids. Germline CDR1 LGHDT, CDR2 YNNKEL (reference sequence). Study-level points and caveats: Bulk PBMC profiling left naive and antigen-experienced comparisons inconclusive. More naive CD4+ cells and higher diversity were found in long-lived than in aged donors. Researchers judged that diversity estimates from one million T cells fell short of true values.

Combining a sample-barcoded 5' primer with a J-beta primer mix, a second PCR ran for 7 to 11 cycles. Each sample yielded at least 2.5 million CDR3-containing paired-end reads. From the 5' RACE reads, TCRdb called clonotypes with MiXCR, one entry per CDR3 protein. The sample holds around 1,100,000 distinct CDR3 sequences; 35% to 45% are singletons and the top ten take around 13%. The sequence came from a man aged 18 to 29 in good health. The specimen was blood. The chain carries TRBV3-1 and TRBJ2-5; 8 bases agree with TRBD2. The J call is in doubt because the DNA end fits TRBJ2-1 better. This CDR3 is CASRLLSSGSQETQFF. The CDR3 DNA follows: TGTGCCAGCAGACTTTTGAGCAGCGGGAGCCAAGAGACCCAGTTCTTC.